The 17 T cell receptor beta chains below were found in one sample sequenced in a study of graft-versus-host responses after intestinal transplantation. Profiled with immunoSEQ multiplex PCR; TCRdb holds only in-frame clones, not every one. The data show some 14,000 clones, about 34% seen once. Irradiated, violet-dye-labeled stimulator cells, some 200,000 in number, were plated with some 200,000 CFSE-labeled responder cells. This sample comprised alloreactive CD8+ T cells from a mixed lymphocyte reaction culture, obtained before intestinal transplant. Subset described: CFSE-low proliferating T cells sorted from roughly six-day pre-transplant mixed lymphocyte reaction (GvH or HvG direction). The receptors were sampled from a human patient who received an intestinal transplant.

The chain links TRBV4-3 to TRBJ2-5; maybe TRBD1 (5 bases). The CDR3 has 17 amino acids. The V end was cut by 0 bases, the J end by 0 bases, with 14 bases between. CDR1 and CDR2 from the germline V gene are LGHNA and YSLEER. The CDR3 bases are TGCGCCAGCAGCCAAGACTGGGGCCAGAAGTACCAAGAGACCCAGTACTTC. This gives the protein CASSQDWGQKYQETQYF.

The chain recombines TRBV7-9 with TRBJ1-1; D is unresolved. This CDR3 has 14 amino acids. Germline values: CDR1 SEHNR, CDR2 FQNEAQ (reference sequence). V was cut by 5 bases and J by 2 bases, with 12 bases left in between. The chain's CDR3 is CASSPSGINTEAFF. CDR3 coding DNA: TGTGCCAGCAGCCCCTCGGGGATAAACACTGAAGCTTTCTTT.

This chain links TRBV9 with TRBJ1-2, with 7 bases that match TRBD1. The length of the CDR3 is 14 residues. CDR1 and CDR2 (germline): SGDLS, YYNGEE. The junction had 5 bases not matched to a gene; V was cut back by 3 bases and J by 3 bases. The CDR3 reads CASSGTGTDYGYTF. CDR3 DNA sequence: TGTGCCAGCAGCGGAACCGGGACAGACTATGGCTACACCTTC.

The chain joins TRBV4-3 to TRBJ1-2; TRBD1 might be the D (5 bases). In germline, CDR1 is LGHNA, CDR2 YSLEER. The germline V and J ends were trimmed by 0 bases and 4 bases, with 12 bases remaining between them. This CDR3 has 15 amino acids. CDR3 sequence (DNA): TGCGCCAGCAGCCAAGATGGGGGGGTTGGCTATGGCTACACCTTC. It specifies CASSQDGGVGYGYTF.

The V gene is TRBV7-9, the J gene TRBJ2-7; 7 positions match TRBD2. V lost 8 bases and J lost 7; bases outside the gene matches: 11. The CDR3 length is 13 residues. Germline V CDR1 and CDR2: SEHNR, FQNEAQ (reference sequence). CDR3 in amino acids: CASHSPGEGEQYF. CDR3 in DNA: TGTGCCAGCCACAGCCCGGGGGAGGGGGAGCAGTACTTC.

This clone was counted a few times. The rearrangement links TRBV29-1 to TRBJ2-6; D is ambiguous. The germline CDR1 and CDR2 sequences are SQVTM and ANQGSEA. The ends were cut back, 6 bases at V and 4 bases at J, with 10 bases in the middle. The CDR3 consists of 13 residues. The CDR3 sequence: CSVLMMGANVLTF. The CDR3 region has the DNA TGCAGCGTCCTAATGATGGGGGCCAACGTCCTGACTTTC.

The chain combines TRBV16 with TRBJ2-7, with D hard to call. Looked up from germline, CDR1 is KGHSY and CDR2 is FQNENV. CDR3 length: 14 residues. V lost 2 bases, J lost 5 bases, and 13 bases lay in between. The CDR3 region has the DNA TGTGCCAGCAGCCAAGGGTACAGCCGCGACGAGCAGTACTTC. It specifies CASSQGYSRDEQYF. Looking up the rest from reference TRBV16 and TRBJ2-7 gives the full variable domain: GEEVAQTPKHLVRGEGQKAKLYCAPIKGHSYVFWYQQVLKNEFKFLISFQNENVFDETGMPKERFSAKCLPNSPCSLEIQATKLEDSAVYFCASSQGYSRDEQYFGPGTRLTVT.

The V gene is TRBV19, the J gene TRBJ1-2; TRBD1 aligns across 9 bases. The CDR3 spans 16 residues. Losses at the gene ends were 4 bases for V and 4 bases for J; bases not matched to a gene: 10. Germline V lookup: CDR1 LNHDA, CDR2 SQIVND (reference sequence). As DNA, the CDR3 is TGTGCCAGTAGTACCCGGGACAGGGTCGCGGGCTATGGCTACACCTTC. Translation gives CASSTRDRVAGYGYTF.

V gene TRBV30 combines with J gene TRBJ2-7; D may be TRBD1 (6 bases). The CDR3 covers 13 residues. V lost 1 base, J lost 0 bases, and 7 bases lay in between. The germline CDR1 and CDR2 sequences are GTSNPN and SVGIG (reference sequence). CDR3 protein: CAWSDRVSYEQYF. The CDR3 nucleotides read TGTGCCTGGAGTGACAGGGTCTCCTACGAGCAGTACTTC.

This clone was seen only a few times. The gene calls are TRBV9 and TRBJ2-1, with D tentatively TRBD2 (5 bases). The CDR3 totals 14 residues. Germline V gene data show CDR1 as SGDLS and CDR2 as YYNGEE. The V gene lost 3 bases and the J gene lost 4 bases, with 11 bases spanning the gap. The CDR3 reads CASSERGRYNEQFF. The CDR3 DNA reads TGTGCCAGCAGCGAACGAGGGCGTTACAATGAGCAGTTCTTC.

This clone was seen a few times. The chain's CDR3 is CASSTGQGLGTYEQYF. CDR3 DNA sequence: TGTGCCAGCAGCACGGGACAGGGCTTGGGTACCTACGAGCAGTACTTC. The chain is built from TRBV5-4 and TRBJ2-7; 9 bases map to TRBD1. Trimming took 4 bases from V and 2 from J; bases not matched to a gene: 10. Germline CDR1 SGHNT, CDR2 YYREEE (reference sequence). This CDR3 comprises 16 residues.

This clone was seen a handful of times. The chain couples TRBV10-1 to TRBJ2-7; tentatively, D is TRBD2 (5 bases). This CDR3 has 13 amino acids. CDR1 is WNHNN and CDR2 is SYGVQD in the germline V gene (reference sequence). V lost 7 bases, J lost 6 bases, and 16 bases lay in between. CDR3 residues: CASTPGPAGEQYF. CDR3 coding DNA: TGCGCCAGCACCCCGGGCCCCGCGGGCGAGCAGTACTTC.

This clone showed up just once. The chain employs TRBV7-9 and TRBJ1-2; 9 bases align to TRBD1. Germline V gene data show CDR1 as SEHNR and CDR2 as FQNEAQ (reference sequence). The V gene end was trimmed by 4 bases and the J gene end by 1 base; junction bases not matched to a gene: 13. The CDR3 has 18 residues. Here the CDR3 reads CASSSTPTRDRVNYGYTF. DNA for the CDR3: TGTGCCAGCAGCTCGACCCCGACCAGGGACAGGGTTAACTATGGCTACACCTTC.

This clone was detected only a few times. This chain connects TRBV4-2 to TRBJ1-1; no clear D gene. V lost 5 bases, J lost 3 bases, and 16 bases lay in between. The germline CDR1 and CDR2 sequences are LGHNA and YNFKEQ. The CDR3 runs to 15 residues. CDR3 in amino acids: CASSYLGNVDTEAFF. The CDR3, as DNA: TGTGCCAGCAGCTACCTCGGGAACGTGGACACTGAAGCTTTCTTT.

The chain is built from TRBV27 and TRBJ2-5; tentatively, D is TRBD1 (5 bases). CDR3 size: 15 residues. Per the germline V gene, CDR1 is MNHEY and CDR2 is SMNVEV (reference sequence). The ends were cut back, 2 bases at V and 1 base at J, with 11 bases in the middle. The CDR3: CASSLGADLQETQYF. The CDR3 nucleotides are TGTGCCAGCAGTTTAGGGGCAGACCTCCAAGAGACCCAGTACTTC.

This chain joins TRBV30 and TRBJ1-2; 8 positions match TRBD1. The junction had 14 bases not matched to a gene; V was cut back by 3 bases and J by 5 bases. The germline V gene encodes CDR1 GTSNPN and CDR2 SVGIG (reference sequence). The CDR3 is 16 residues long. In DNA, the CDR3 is TGTGCCTGGAGCCAGGATGGGACAGGCTTACCTTATGGCTACACCTTC. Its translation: CAWSQDGTGLPYGYTF.

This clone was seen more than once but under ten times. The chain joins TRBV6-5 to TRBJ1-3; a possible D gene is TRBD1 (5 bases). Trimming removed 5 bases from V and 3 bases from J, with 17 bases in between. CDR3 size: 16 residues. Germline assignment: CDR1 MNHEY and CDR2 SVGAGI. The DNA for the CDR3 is TGTGCCAGCAGTAACTACCCAGGGAAAGGTGGAAACACCATATATTTT. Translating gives CASSNYPGKGGNTIYF.